What follows are 6 T cell receptor beta chains derived from one specimen sequenced in a study of blood T cell repertoires in COVID-19. Sequencing was performed with immunoSEQ multiplex PCR; in TCRdb, only in-frame clones are kept and a portion is missing. This table has about 120,000 clones, over 75% appearing once. The sequencing sample was made of peripheral blood. These receptors all stem from a man aged 55 to 70 with active or convalescent COVID-19.

The chain couples TRBV24-1 to TRBJ1-6, with a weak D call TRBD1 (5 bases). The CDR3 runs 14 residues. The germline V gene encodes CDR1 KGHDR and CDR2 SFDVKD. Trimming cost V 7 bases and J 8 bases, with 14 bases left between them. CDR3 in amino acids: CATRGEGPYSPLHF. Here the CDR3 DNA reads TGTGCCACCAGGGGGGAGGGACCTTATTCACCCCTCCACTTT.

V gene TRBV3-1 (or the pseudogene TRBV3-2) combines with J gene TRBJ1-3; D is undetermined. Trimming shortened V by 3 bases and J by 0 bases, and 12 bases separated the two germline ends. The V gene's germline CDR1 is LGHDT and CDR2 YNNKEL (reference sequence). This CDR3 comprises 16 residues. This chain's CDR3 is CASSHPGGSSGNTIYF. CDR3 bases: TGTGCCAGCAGCCACCCCGGCGGGAGCTCTGGAAACACCATATATTTT.

This clone was detected a few times. The chain links TRBV5-1 to TRBJ2-3, with D tentatively TRBD2 (7 bases). The CDR3 is 13 amino acids. CDR1 and CDR2 (germline): SGHRS, YFSETQ. Trimming cost V 6 bases and J 14 bases, with 22 bases left between them. The CDR3 region has the DNA TGCGCCAGCACCCCTACGGAGGGGGGGCCGGGGTATTTT. Its translation is CASTPTEGGPGYF.

The gene calls are TRBV2 and TRBJ2-2; no reliable D call. The CDR3 contains 14 residues. Germline CDR1 is SNHLY and CDR2 is FYNNEI. Between the trimmed V and J ends, which lost 4 bases and 4 bases, there was a span of 10 bases. The CDR3 is CASSVTRSTGELFF. CDR3 DNA sequence: TGTGCCAGCAGTGTAACCAGAAGCACCGGGGAGCTGTTTTTT.

The rearrangement links TRBV9 to TRBJ2-2; TRBD2 agrees at 10 bases. Losses at the gene ends were 0 bases for V and 10 bases for J; bases not matched to a gene: 6. The CDR3 is 15 amino acids. Germline V gives CDR1 SGDLS, CDR2 YYNGEE. This chain's CDR3 is CASSVAGLAGEELFF. The CDR3 DNA reads TGTGCCAGCAGCGTAGCTGGGCTAGCGGGAGAGGAGCTGTTTTTT.

This sequence joins TRBV29-1 and TRBJ2-7, with 7 bases identical to TRBD1. V lost 4 bases to trimming and J lost 2 bases; unmatched junction nucleotides: 2. CDR3 length: 12 residues. Germline V lookup: CDR1 SQVTM, CDR2 ANQGSEA. CDR3 coding DNA: TGCAGCGTTGCAGGGACAGCCTACGAGCAGTACTTC. It specifies CSVAGTAYEQYF.